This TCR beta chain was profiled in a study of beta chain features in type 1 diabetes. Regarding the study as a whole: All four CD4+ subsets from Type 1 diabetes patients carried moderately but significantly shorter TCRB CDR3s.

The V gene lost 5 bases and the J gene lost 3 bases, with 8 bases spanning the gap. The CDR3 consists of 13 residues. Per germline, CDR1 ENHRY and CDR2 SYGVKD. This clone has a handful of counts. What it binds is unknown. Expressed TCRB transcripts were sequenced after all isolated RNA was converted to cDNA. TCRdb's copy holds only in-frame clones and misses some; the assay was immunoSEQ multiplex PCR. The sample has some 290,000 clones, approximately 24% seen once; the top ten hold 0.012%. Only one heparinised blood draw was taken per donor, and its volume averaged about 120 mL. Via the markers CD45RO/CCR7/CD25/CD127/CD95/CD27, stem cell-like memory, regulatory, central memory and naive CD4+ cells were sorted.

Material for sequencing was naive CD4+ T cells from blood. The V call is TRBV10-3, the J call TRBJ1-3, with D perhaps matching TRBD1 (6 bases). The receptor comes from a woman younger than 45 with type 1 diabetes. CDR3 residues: CAISTGFGNTIYF. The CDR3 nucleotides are TGTGCCATCAGTACAGGGTTTGGAAACACCATATATTTT.